The source of this T cell receptor (beta chain) is a study of untreated major depressive disorder. Using immunoSEQ multiplex PCR, the repertoire was profiled, and TCRdb retains in-frame clones only, with some absent. The repertoire has 21,000 or so clones, around 87% of them found once; the top ten carry just over 5%. The donors were all European-descended. In this sample, this clone turned up once. Specimen: CD4+ T cells from PBMCs. This sequence was found in a woman in her 30s in good health.

This chain's CDR3 is CAWTGGFNTEAFF. The DNA of the CDR3 is TGTGCCTGGACCGGGGGGTTCAACACTGAAGCTTTCTTT. This chain joins TRBV30 and TRBJ1-1, with a possible D match to TRBD1 (5 bases). The CDR3 has 13 amino acids. Germline CDR1 is GTSNPN and CDR2 is SVGIG (reference sequence). Trimming removed 4 bases from V and 2 bases from J, with 11 bases in between. Full variable domain (missing parts from reference TRBV30 and TRBJ1-1): SQTIHQWPATLVQPVGSPLSLECTVEGTSNPNLYWYRQAAGRGLQLLFYSVGIGQISSEVPQNLSASRPQDRQFILSSKKLLLSDSGFYLCAWTGGFNTEAFFGQGTRLTVV.